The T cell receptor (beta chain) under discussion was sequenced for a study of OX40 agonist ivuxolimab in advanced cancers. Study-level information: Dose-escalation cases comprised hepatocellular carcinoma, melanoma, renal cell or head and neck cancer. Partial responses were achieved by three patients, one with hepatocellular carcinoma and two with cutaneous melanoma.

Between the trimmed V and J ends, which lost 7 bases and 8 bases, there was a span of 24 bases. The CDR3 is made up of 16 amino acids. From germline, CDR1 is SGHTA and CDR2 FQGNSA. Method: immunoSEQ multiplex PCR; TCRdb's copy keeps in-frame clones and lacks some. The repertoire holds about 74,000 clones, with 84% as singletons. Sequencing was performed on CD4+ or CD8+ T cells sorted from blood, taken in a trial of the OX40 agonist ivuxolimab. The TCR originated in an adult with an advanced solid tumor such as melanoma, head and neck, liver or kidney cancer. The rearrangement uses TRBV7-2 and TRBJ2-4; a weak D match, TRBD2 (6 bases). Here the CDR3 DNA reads TGTGCCAGCACCCCGAGGAGGGCCCTACTTGAAGACATTCAGTACTTC. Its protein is CASTPRRALLEDIQYF.